The table lists the clone carrying this T cell receptor (beta chain) with many counts. Its antigen remains unknown. V gave up 1 base and J gave up 3 bases, with 7 bases separating them. The CDR3 spans 13 residues. The germline CDR1 and CDR2 sequences are SGHVS and FQNEAQ. These data belong to a study of early T cells in non-severe SARS-CoV-2 infection. Whole-study results and caveats: Private and CD4 specificities were missed by VDJdb matching, skewed to anti-spike CD8.

TCRdb called the 5' RACE reads again in MiXCR, with one record for every CDR3 protein. The table includes some 87,000 distinct CDR3 sequences, 12% detected once. The chain employs TRBV7-8 and TRBJ2-7; D not certain. Material: whole blood. This clonotype originated in an adult who was a healthcare worker with PCR-confirmed SARS-CoV-2 infection or an uninfected control (not recorded which). The CDR3 DNA follows: TGTGCCAGCAGCTTAGGGAGCCACTACGAGCAGTACTTC. Translation gives CASSLGSHYEQYF.